This T cell receptor beta chain emerged from a study of blood T cell repertoires in COVID-19. Study background: PBMCs, B-cell-depleted T cells, or T cells provided the cDNA or gDNA that made up the material.

CDR1 is SGDLS and CDR2 is YYNGEE in the germline V gene. Trimming cost V 0 bases and J 3 bases, with 5 bases left between them. The CDR3 is 13 amino acids. Study processing details: Estimated nucleated cell counts came from reference gene primer amplification. Libraries were prepared by immunoSEQ multiplex PCR; TCRdb keeps only in-frame clonotypes and omits some of them. The V and J calls and clone size come from that table; D and trimming were worked out from the DNA. The data contain roughly 250,000 clones, just under 90% of them seen just once; the ten biggest clones take up 0.85% to 0.9%. Self-reported history from a screening survey and questionnaire set each donor's cohort. It was within 2 weeks before study entry that exposed participants met a COVID-19 case.

The source of this sequence is a man between 45 and 60 years old who had been exposed to COVID-19. V is TRBV9 and J is TRBJ2-3, with D unclear. The sample comprised PBMCs or T cells enriched from blood (not recorded which). The CDR3: CASSVERTDTQYF. In nucleotides, the CDR3 is TGTGCCAGCAGCGTAGAACGGACAGATACGCAGTATTTT.